These 27 T cell receptor beta chains were sequenced from one sample in a study of control samples from healthy donors and cancer patients. Using immunoSEQ multiplex PCR, the repertoire was profiled, and TCRdb retains in-frame clones only, with some absent. Of 100,000 to 150,000 clones detected, 85% to 95% appear once; the ten largest clones hold around 8.1%. Sequencing input: blood. Receptors originate from a man between 18 and 35 years old in good health.

A few counts support this clone. The chain carries TRBV5-1 and TRBJ2-1; TRBD2 matches at 15 bases. Trimming cost V 3 bases and J 2 bases; bases outside gene matches: 6. This CDR3 has 18 residues. The germline V gene has CDR1 SGHRS and CDR2 YFSETQ. CDR3 sequence reads: CASSSRGLAGGTYNEQFF. The DNA of the CDR3 is TGCGCCAGCAGCTCCCGGGGACTAGCGGGAGGTACCTACAATGAGCAGTTCTTC.

The chain uses TRBV19 and TRBJ1-1, with 10 positions matching TRBD1. The CDR3 loop spans 13 amino acids. Trimming at V came to 9 bases and at J to 3 bases, leaving 4 bases not matched to a gene. Germline V gene data show CDR1 as LNHDA and CDR2 as SQIVND (reference sequence). CDR3 nucleotides: TGTGCCAGCGGGACAGGGGACGACACTGAAGCTTTCTTT. Its protein is CASGTGDDTEAFF.

The gene calls are TRBV30 and TRBJ1-5, with D possibly TRBD1 on 5 matching bases. Trimming stripped 2 bases from V and 7 bases from J, with 18 bases between. The CDR3 totals 15 residues. Per the germline V gene, CDR1 is GTSNPN and CDR2 is SVGIG (reference sequence). CDR3 bases: TGTGCCTGGAGTCCCTCAGCGGCAGGGCGGCAGCCCCAGCATTTT. It encodes CAWSPSAAGRQPQHF.

This sequence joins TRBV5-6 and TRBJ1-5, with D perhaps matching TRBD1 (6 bases). Trimming shortened V by 6 bases and J by 0 bases, and 13 bases separated the two germline ends. This CDR3 comprises 15 residues. Germline loops: CDR1 SGHDT, CDR2 YYEEEE. The CDR3 bases are TGTGCCAGCACCCAAGGGGGGTATAGCAATCAGCCCCAGCATTTT. The encoded protein is CASTQGGYSNQPQHF.

In nucleotides, the CDR3 is TGTGCCAGTAGTATCGGACAATCTGGCTACACCTTC. This gives the protein CASSIGQSGYTF. The genes are TRBV19 and TRBJ1-2, with a tentative D call TRBD1 (5 bases). This CDR3 comprises 12 residues. The V end lost 3 bases, the J end lost 7 bases, and 9 bases lay between the germline ends. CDR1 and CDR2 (germline): LNHDA, SQIVND (reference sequence).

The chain combines TRBV7-3 with TRBJ1-1; 7 positions match TRBD1. The CDR3 length is 12 residues. Looked up from germline, CDR1 is SGHTA and CDR2 is FQGTGA. The ends lost 5 bases at V and 8 bases at J; junction bases unmatched: 5. The CDR3 DNA follows: TGTGCCAGCAGCGAGACAGGGCGCGAAGCTTTCTTT. Its translation is CASSETGREAFF. The whole variable domain, remainder taken from reference TRBV7-3 and TRBJ1-1, is GAGVSQTPSNKVTEKGKYVELRCDPISGHTALYWYRQSLGQGPEFLIYFQGTGAADDSGLPNDRFFAVRPEGSVSTLKIQRTERGDSAVYLCASSETGREAFFGQGTRLTVV.

V usage is TRBV4-2 and J usage is TRBJ1-5; D not resolved. The germline V gene has CDR1 LGHNA and CDR2 YNFKEQ. CDR3 length: 12 residues. V lost 0 bases and J 4 bases, leaving 1 base between the germline ends. CDR3: CASSQDNQPQHF. In DNA form, the CDR3 reads TGTGCCAGCAGCCAAGATAATCAGCCCCAGCATTTT.

As concerns this clone: Additional DNA sequences in this sample encode the identical CDR3. V usage is TRBV5-1 and J usage is TRBJ2-3; possibly TRBD1 for D (6 bases). CDR1 is SGHRS, CDR2 YFSETQ, per germline. The CDR3 has 15 residues. The germline V and J ends were trimmed by 4 bases and 1 base, with 13 bases remaining between them. As DNA, the CDR3 is TGCGCCAGCAGCCTACAGGGACCCGGCACAGATACGCAGTATTTT. Protein: CASSLQGPGTDTQYF.

To note about this clone: The identical CDR3 is also encoded by other nucleotide sequences in the sample. This rearrangement joins TRBV2 to TRBJ1-2, with a tentative D call TRBD1 (6 bases). V lost 3 bases and J 8 bases, leaving 13 bases between the germline ends. This CDR3 comprises 13 residues. CDR1 is SNHLY and CDR2 is FYNNEI in the germline V gene. The CDR3 region has the DNA TGTGCCAGCAGTGAGAGCAGGGGACTCGGCTACACCTTC. Its translation is CASSESRGLGYTF.

The CDR3 sequence is CASSPFTAGGPYNEQFF. CDR3 in DNA: TGTGCCAGCTCACCCTTCACCGCGGGGGGGCCCTACAATGAGCAGTTCTTC. V is TRBV18 and J is TRBJ2-1, with 9 bases matching TRBD2. Germline V gene data show CDR1 as KGHSH and CDR2 as LQKENI. CDR3 length: 17 amino acids. V shed 3 bases, J shed 2 bases, and the junction held 8 bases outside the gene matches.

The CDR3 DNA is TGTGCCAGGACAGACAGGTACACTGAAGCTTTCTTT. Translation gives CARTDRYTEAFF. The chain couples TRBV2 to TRBJ1-1, with a weak D call TRBD1 (6 bases). V gave up 9 bases and J gave up 3 bases, with 11 bases separating them. The CDR3 loop spans 12 amino acids. Germline V gene lookup returns CDR1 SNHLY and CDR2 FYNNEI.

On this clone: The same CDR3 can be traced to other DNA sequences in this sample. The J gene is TRBJ1-1, the V gene TRBV2, with D possibly matching TRBD1 (5 bases). The V gene lost 3 bases and the J gene lost 4 bases, with 6 bases spanning the gap. The CDR3 covers 12 residues. Germline V lookup: CDR1 SNHLY, CDR2 FYNNEI. The CDR3 loop is CASSDDSTEAFF. The CDR3, as DNA: TGTGCCAGCAGTGACGACAGCACTGAAGCTTTCTTT. The whole variable domain, filled in from reference TRBV2 and TRBJ1-1, reads EPEVTQTPSHQVTQMGQEVILRCVPISNHLYFYWYRQILGQKVEFLVSFYNNEISEKSEIFDDQFSVERPDGSNFTLKIRSTKLEDSAMYFCASSDDSTEAFFGQGTRLTVV.

The V call is TRBV4-1, the J call TRBJ2-7; TRBD1 matches at 8 bases. CDR1 and CDR2 from the germline V gene are MGHRA and YSYEKL. V lost 3 bases to trimming and J lost 3 bases; unmatched junction nucleotides: 7. The CDR3 is 15 amino acids. CDR3 residues: CASSHLGQGDYEQYF. The CDR3, as DNA: TGCGCCAGCAGCCATCTCGGACAGGGCGACTACGAGCAGTACTTC.

V and J are TRBV6-2 or TRBV6-3 and TRBJ1-5, with unresolved D. CDR1 is MNHEY, CDR2 SVGEGT, per germline. The CDR3 has 13 residues. V lost 0 bases and J 7 bases, leaving 7 bases between the germline ends. The DNA for the CDR3 is TGTGCCAGCAGTTACTCGACCAGCCAGCCCCAGCATTTT. It specifies CASSYSTSQPQHF.

J is TRBJ1-5 and V is TRBV27, with 8 bases aligning to TRBD1. The CDR3 extends over 13 amino acids. CDR1 is MNHEY and CDR2 is SMNVEV in the germline V gene (reference sequence). The V and J ends lost 6 bases and 7 bases, in that order; junction bases with no gene match: 5. CDR3 sequence reads: CASRDRGAQPQHF. The DNA for the CDR3 is TGTGCCAGCAGAGACAGGGGAGCCCAGCCCCAGCATTTT.

The chain has TRBV12-3 or TRBV12-4 and TRBJ2-5, with D maybe TRBD1 (6 bases). This CDR3 comprises 13 residues. The V end lost 6 bases, the J end lost 4 bases, and 12 bases lay between the germline ends. Written as DNA, the CDR3 is TGTGCCAGCAGGGCAGGGGCGTTAGAGACCCAGTACTTC. Translated: CASRAGALETQYF.

This sequence joins TRBV3-1 (or the pseudogene TRBV3-2) and TRBJ2-3, with 8 bases matching TRBD2. This CDR3 is built from 16 residues. J was trimmed by 5 bases and V by 0 bases; bases with no gene match: 7. Germline V gives CDR1 LGHDT, CDR2 YNNKEL (reference sequence). CDR3 in amino acids: CASSQDNGLAVDTQYF. The DNA of the CDR3 is TGTGCCAGCAGCCAAGATAATGGACTAGCCGTAGATACGCAGTATTTT.

The chain carries TRBV10-3 and TRBJ2-1; 7 bases align to TRBD2. The V segment lost 1 base and the J segment 7 bases; nucleotides outside the gene matches: 7. Germline assignment: CDR1 ENHRY and CDR2 SYGVKD. The CDR3 runs 15 residues. The chain's CDR3 is CAISELHGGRNEQFF. The CDR3 region has the DNA TGTGCCATCAGTGAGTTACACGGGGGGAGGAATGAGCAGTTCTTC.

The chain uses TRBV5-1 and TRBJ1-6, with 8 nucleotides matching TRBD1. The CDR3 spans 14 residues. Germline CDR1 is SGHRS and CDR2 is YFSETQ. The J segment lost 6 bases and the V segment lost 4 bases, leaving 3 bases of the junction unmatched. CDR3 in DNA: TGCGCCAGCAGCGGGGGACAGGTTAATTCACCCCTCCACTTT. Its translation is CASSGGQVNSPLHF.

This rearrangement joins TRBV25-1 to TRBJ1-2; D might be TRBD1 (5 bases). In germline, CDR1 is MGHDK, CDR2 SYGVNS. V was clipped by 7 bases and J by 2 bases, with 17 bases between them. This CDR3 is 15 amino acids long. The CDR3: CASTPLGDSNYGYTF. In DNA, the CDR3 is TGTGCCAGCACCCCGCTCGGAGACAGCAACTATGGCTACACCTTC.

This sequence joins TRBV4-1 and TRBJ2-7; D perhaps matches TRBD2 (7 bases). Trimming took off 4 bases at V and 1 base at J, with 17 bases between the two ends. Per germline, CDR1 MGHRA and CDR2 YSYEKL. The CDR3 has 16 amino acids. The CDR3 spells CASSREWGGPSYEQYF. In nucleotides, the CDR3 is TGCGCCAGCAGCCGGGAATGGGGGGGCCCATCCTACGAGCAGTACTTC.

This chain joins TRBV29-1 and TRBJ1-1; D possibly corresponds to TRBD1 (6 bases). Between the trimmed V and J ends, which lost 4 bases and 0 bases, there was a span of 12 bases. From germline, CDR1 is SQVTM and CDR2 ANQGSEA. This CDR3 is built from 14 residues. CDR3 nucleotide sequence: TGCAGCGTTGTCAAGGACAGAATGAACACTGAAGCTTTCTTT. It translates to CSVVKDRMNTEAFF. The full variable domain, its missing parts supplied by reference TRBV29-1 and TRBJ1-1, is SAVISQKPSRDICQRGTSLTIQCQVDSQVTMMFWYRQQPGQSLTLIATANQGSEATYESGFVIDKFPISRPNLTFSTLTVSNMSPEDSSIYLCSVVKDRMNTEAFFGQGTRLTVV.

V usage is TRBV9 and J usage is TRBJ2-7, with 7 nucleotides matching TRBD2. Trimming took 4 bases from V and 4 from J; bases not matched to a gene: 8. The CDR3 totals 14 residues. Germline loops: CDR1 SGDLS, CDR2 YYNGEE. The CDR3, as DNA: TGTGCCAGCAGCCCCCGGGGAGCGGGGTACGAGCAGTACTTC. Encoded protein: CASSPRGAGYEQYF.

This chain uses TRBV9 with TRBJ2-2; D is perhaps TRBD2 (6 bases). Germline V gives CDR1 SGDLS, CDR2 YYNGEE. This CDR3 contains 18 residues. Trimming shortened V by 0 bases and J by 3 bases, and 18 bases separated the two germline ends. The DNA for the CDR3 is TGTGCCAGCAGCGTAGTCCCTGATGGGGGGTCCTACACCGGGGAGCTGTTTTTT. This sequence encodes CASSVVPDGGSYTGELFF.

The chain joins TRBV6-4 to TRBJ1-6, with a possible D match to TRBD1 (5 bases). The germline gives CDR1 MRHNA, CDR2 SNTAGT. The CDR3 is 15 amino acids. Trimming stripped 2 bases from V and 7 bases from J, with 12 bases between. The CDR3 loop reads CASSDKAGGNSPLHF. The CDR3 DNA reads as TGTGCCAGCAGTGACAAGGCTGGGGGAAATTCACCCCTCCACTTT.

The V call is TRBV12-3 or TRBV12-4, the J call TRBJ1-5; no firm D call. The CDR3 runs 13 residues. V was cut by 1 base and J by 5 bases, with 6 bases left in between. The CDR3 DNA follows: TGTGCCAGCAGTTTAGACCCTGATCAGCCCCAGCATTTT. Translating it yields CASSLDPDQPQHF.

This clone has just one count. The genes are TRBV5-6 and TRBJ2-2; D gene unclear. Germline CDR1 is SGHDT and CDR2 is YYEEEE. V lost 0 bases, J lost 8 bases, and 20 bases lay in between. This CDR3 contains 17 residues. DNA for the CDR3: TGTGCCAGCAGCTTGGATCCGCGGTTTGTGATCCGAGGGGAGCTGTTTTTT. This gives the protein CASSLDPRFVIRGELFF. Based on the CDR3 plus reference TRBV5-6 and TRBJ2-2, the full variable domain is DAGVTQSPTHLIKTRGQQVTLRCSPKSGHDTVSWYQQALGQGPQFIFQYYEEEERQRGNFPDRFSGHQFPNYSSELNVNALLLGDSALYLCASSLDPRFVIRGELFFGEGSRLTVL.